The 30 T cell receptor beta chains below all came from one sample that was sequenced in a study of T cell responses to AZD1222 COVID-19 vaccine. Method: immunoSEQ multiplex PCR; TCRdb's copy keeps in-frame clones and lacks some. This table holds about 85,000 clones, 88% found once. Sequences were derived from peripheral blood, sampled on day 0 of AZD1222 vaccination. The origin of the receptors is an adult in good health.

The chain joins TRBV9 to TRBJ1-2; D gene ambiguous. Per germline, CDR1 SGDLS and CDR2 YYNGEE. The CDR3 contains 15 residues. V gave up 3 bases and J gave up 1 base, with 13 bases separating them. The CDR3: CASSASRLYNYGYTF. In DNA form, the CDR3 reads TGTGCCAGCAGCGCCTCCCGGTTGTATAACTATGGCTACACCTTC.

The CDR3 sequence: CASRGNQPQHF. CDR3 coding DNA: TGTGCCAGCAGGGGAAATCAGCCCCAGCATTTT. The gene calls are TRBV2 and TRBJ1-5; D is unresolved. Germline CDR1 SNHLY, CDR2 FYNNEI. The germline V and J ends were trimmed by 6 bases and 4 bases, with 4 bases remaining between them. The CDR3 runs 11 residues.

The gene calls are TRBV21-1 and TRBJ2-1; the table names TRBD2, a call not compared with the DNA. TRBV21-1 is described as a pseudogene. The CDR3 length is 17 residues. The CDR3 loop is CASSTTRLAGEVNEQFF. CDR3 DNA: TGTGCCAGCAGCACAACCCGACTAGCGGGAGAGGTCAATGAGCAGTTCTTC.

This clone was observed once. In DNA form, the CDR3 reads TGCGCCAGCAGCTTGGCCTTTTGGGGGCGCGGGTCAACTAATGAAAAACTGTTTTTT. Its protein product is CASSLAFWGRGSTNEKLFF. The gene calls are TRBV5-1 and TRBJ1-4, with a weak D call TRBD1 (6 bases). The germline CDR1 and CDR2 sequences are SGHRS and YFSETQ. Trimming took off 0 bases at V and 0 bases at J, with 18 bases between the two ends. The CDR3 is made up of 19 amino acids.

The V gene is TRBV6-5, the J gene TRBJ1-2, with a weak D call TRBD1 (5 bases). Germline loops: CDR1 MNHEY, CDR2 SVGAGI. The V and J ends lost 6 bases and 4 bases respectively, with 18 bases between them. The CDR3 covers 15 residues. CDR3 nucleotides: TGTGCCAGCAGGTCGGACATAAGAGATGTCTATGGCTACACCTTC. This encodes CASRSDIRDVYGYTF.

The chain carries TRBV7-2 and TRBJ2-1; 9 bases are a match to TRBD2. The V gene's germline CDR1 is SGHTA and CDR2 FQGNSA. V was clipped by 5 bases and J by 7 bases; unmatched bases: 15. This CDR3 has 17 residues. CDR3 in DNA: TGTGCCAGCAGCCCCGCCGGTCGAGCGGGAGGAATTAATGAGCAGTTCTTC. Its translation: CASSPAGRAGGINEQFF.

The chain uses TRBV7-2 and TRBJ1-1; D uncertain. Germline loops: CDR1 SGHTA, CDR2 FQGNSA. V shed 5 bases and J shed 3 bases, with 10 bases lying between them. The CDR3 consists of 13 residues. The CDR3 bases are TGTGCCAGCAGCATGACCATGGACACTGAAGCTTTCTTT. Protein: CASSMTMDTEAFF.

The chain links TRBV5-1 to TRBJ2-1; 11 positions agree with TRBD2. CDR1 is SGHRS and CDR2 is YFSETQ in the germline V gene. After removal of 5 bases from V and 7 bases from J, the junction contained 11 bases not matched to a gene. This CDR3 is 16 amino acids long. Written as DNA, the CDR3 is TGCGCCAGCAGTCGGGGGACTAGCGGCTTTCGGAATGAGCAGTTCTTC. This codes for CASSRGTSGFRNEQFF.

This clone turned up a few times. The V gene is TRBV2, the J gene TRBJ1-1, with D unresolved. Germline V gene data show CDR1 as SNHLY and CDR2 as FYNNEI. The CDR3 covers 11 residues. The V gene lost 4 bases and the J gene lost 7 bases, with 7 bases spanning the gap. For the CDR3, the DNA is TGTGCCAGCAGTGTACAGCGTGAAGCTTTCTTT. Amino acids: CASSVQREAFF.

This chain joins TRBV13 and TRBJ2-7; tentative D call: TRBD2 (5 bases). CDR1 is PRHDT and CDR2 is FYEKMQ in the germline V gene (reference sequence). Trimming took off 4 bases at V and 2 bases at J, with 12 bases between the two ends. This CDR3 spans 14 amino acids. Written as DNA, the CDR3 is TGTGCCAGCAGCTCACGAGAGGAGGCCTACGAGCAGTACTTC. This codes for CASSSREEAYEQYF.

The V gene is TRBV13, the J gene TRBJ2-2, with 12 bases lining up with TRBD2. Trimming at V came to 5 bases and at J to 5 bases, leaving 6 bases not matched to a gene. Germline values: CDR1 PRHDT, CDR2 FYEKMQ (reference sequence). The CDR3 has 16 residues. The CDR3 sequence: CASSPGLAGRTGELFF. CDR3 nucleotides: TGTGCCAGCAGCCCAGGACTAGCGGGAAGGACCGGGGAGCTGTTTTTT.

The rearrangement links TRBV30 to TRBJ2-7; TRBD1 might be the D (5 bases). Looked up from germline, CDR1 is GTSNPN and CDR2 is SVGIG (reference sequence). V was pared by 2 bases and J by 2 bases, with 7 bases between. CDR3 length equals 12 residues. CDR3 sequence reads: CAWSQGPYEQYF. DNA for the CDR3: TGTGCCTGGAGTCAGGGCCCCTACGAGCAGTACTTC.

The V and J genes are TRBV12-3 or TRBV12-4 and TRBJ1-2; D not resolved. This CDR3 has 13 amino acids. Trimming left V 4 bases short and J 0 bases short, with 6 bases between. The CDR3: CASSSSSNYGYTF. The CDR3, as DNA: TGTGCCAGCAGTTCCTCGTCTAACTATGGCTACACCTTC.

This clone has more than one count but fewer than ten. The chain is built from TRBV4-1 and TRBJ1-5; 10 nucleotides match TRBD1. Germline V gene data show CDR1 as MGHRA and CDR2 as YSYEKL. The CDR3 extends over 14 amino acids. The J segment lost 3 bases and the V segment lost 6 bases, leaving 2 bases of the junction unmatched. CDR3 residues: CASRGQGPNQPQHF. CDR3 nucleotides: TGCGCCAGCAGGGGACAGGGGCCCAATCAGCCCCAGCATTTT.

DNA for the CDR3: TGTGCCAGCAGTCCGGGACTAGTATATGAGCAGTTCTTC. This translates into CASSPGLVYEQFF. V usage is TRBV7-3 and J usage is TRBJ2-1; 8 nucleotides agree with TRBD2. CDR3 length: 13 residues. Germline V gene data show CDR1 as SGHTA and CDR2 as FQGTGA. Germline trimming cut 6 bases from V and 8 bases from J; bases unmatched to any gene: 6.

The chain couples TRBV5-1 to TRBJ2-1, with 8 bases that match TRBD1. The junction had 8 bases not matched to a gene; V was cut back by 6 bases and J by 6 bases. The CDR3 extends over 14 amino acids. The V gene's germline CDR1 is SGHRS and CDR2 YFSETQ. The DNA for the CDR3 is TGCGCCAGCATTCGAACAGGGGGATCCAATGAGCAGTTCTTC. Amino acid sequence: CASIRTGGSNEQFF.

This clone was detected only a few times. The chain carries TRBV5-6 and TRBJ1-6; D call uncertain. The CDR3 sequence is 15 residues long. Germline-derived CDR1 and CDR2 are SGHDT and YYEEEE. V was pared by 3 bases and J by 4 bases, with 11 bases between. The CDR3 loop reads CASSSQSRYNSPLHF. DNA for the CDR3: TGTGCCAGCAGCTCCCAGTCTCGTTATAATTCACCCCTCCACTTT. Complete variable domain (other parts from reference TRBV5-6 and TRBJ1-6): DAGVTQSPTHLIKTRGQQVTLRCSPKSGHDTVSWYQQALGQGPQFIFQYYEEEERQRGNFPDRFSGHQFPNYSSELNVNALLLGDSALYLCASSSQSRYNSPLHFGNGTRLTVT.

V gene TRBV20-1 combines with J gene TRBJ2-1; 10 bases are shared with TRBD2. The CDR3 has 15 amino acids. The trim removed 3 bases at V and 9 bases at J, leaving 11 bases unmatched. Germline V gene lookup returns CDR1 DFQATT and CDR2 SNEGSKA (reference sequence). CDR3 residues: CSASRVAGGRGEQFF. As DNA, the CDR3 is TGCAGTGCTAGTAGAGTAGCGGGAGGTCGGGGTGAGCAGTTCTTC.

The CDR3, as DNA: TGTGCCAGCAGCGTAGGAGATAGGAGGGACTACGAGCAGTACTTC. Protein product: CASSVGDRRDYEQYF. The chain couples TRBV9 to TRBJ2-7, with D possibly matching TRBD2 (6 bases). The V and J ends lost 0 bases and 3 bases respectively, with 13 bases between them. Germline values: CDR1 SGDLS, CDR2 YYNGEE. The CDR3 extends over 15 amino acids.

The gene calls are TRBV10-3 and TRBJ2-7; no firm D call. The V gene lost 0 bases and the J gene lost 3 bases, with 9 bases spanning the gap. The germline CDR1 and CDR2 sequences are ENHRY and SYGVKD. The CDR3 has 14 residues. The DNA for the CDR3 is TGTGCCATCAGTGAGTCGCGTGGAAACTACGAGCAGTACTTC. Protein sequence: CAISESRGNYEQYF.

The V gene is TRBV6-4, the J gene TRBJ2-3; 14 positions agree with TRBD2. V lost 0 bases and J lost 3; bases outside the gene matches: 5. CDR1 is MRHNA and CDR2 is SNTAGT in the germline V gene. This CDR3 has 18 residues. CDR3 loop: CASSDSGTSGSGTDTQYF. In DNA form, the CDR3 reads TGTGCCAGCAGTGACTCGGGGACTAGCGGGAGTGGGACAGATACGCAGTATTTT.

V and J are TRBV6-5 and TRBJ1-1, with D unclear. CDR1 is MNHEY and CDR2 is SVGAGI in the germline V gene. The CDR3 covers 14 residues. Trimming removed 1 base at V and 5 bases at J, with 11 bases between. The CDR3 DNA follows: TGTGCCAGCAGTTACTTCGGCAGAGGGACTGAAGCTTTCTTT. Protein sequence: CASSYFGRGTEAFF.

This clone has just a few counts. The chain carries TRBV13 and TRBJ1-5; 8 positions match TRBD1. The V gene end was trimmed by 4 bases and the J gene end by 7 bases; junction bases not matched to a gene: 6. The CDR3 has 14 residues. The germline V gene has CDR1 PRHDT and CDR2 FYEKMQ (reference sequence). In DNA form, the CDR3 reads TGTGCCAGCAGCTGTGACAGGGGCAGGCAGCCCCAGCATTTT. Encoded protein: CASSCDRGRQPQHF.

The chain uses TRBV6-5 and TRBJ1-6; TRBD1 aligns across 7 bases. The CDR3 spans 14 residues. CDR1 MNHEY and CDR2 SVGAGI come from the germline V gene. The V gene end was trimmed by 4 bases and the J gene end by 7 bases; junction bases not matched to a gene: 4. For the CDR3, the DNA is TGTGCCAGCAGTTGGGGGACAGCCAATTCACCCCTCCACTTT. Encoded protein: CASSWGTANSPLHF.

The chain has TRBV5-1 and TRBJ2-1, with D unclear. CDR1 and CDR2 (germline): SGHRS, YFSETQ. The V end was cut by 3 bases, the J end by 0 bases, with 13 bases between. CDR3 size: 16 residues. CDR3 coding DNA: TGCGCCAGCAGCTCGGCAGCGTTTAGCTCCTACAATGAGCAGTTCTTC. Translated: CASSSAAFSSYNEQFF. Drawing the rest from reference TRBV5-1 and TRBJ2-1, the complete variable domain is KAGVTQTPRYLIKTRGQQVTLSCSPISGHRSVSWYQQTPGQGLQFLFEYFSETQRNKGNFPGRFSGRQFSNSRSEMNVSTLELGDSALYLCASSSAAFSSYNEQFFGPGTRLTVL.

The count of this clone is one. This chain joins TRBV3-1 (or the pseudogene TRBV3-2) and TRBJ1-2; D gene uncertain. Germline CDR1 LGHDT, CDR2 YNNKEL (reference sequence). The CDR3 runs to 15 residues. V lost 0 bases, J lost 6 bases, and 14 bases lay in between. The CDR3 nucleotides read TGTGCCAGCAGCCAAGATCCAATACCTAAAGATGGCTACACCTTC. Protein product: CASSQDPIPKDGYTF.

The rearrangement joins TRBV7-3 to TRBJ2-1; 8 nucleotides line up with TRBD1. This CDR3 has 15 amino acids. The germline V gene encodes CDR1 SGHTA and CDR2 FQGTGA. The V and J ends lost 5 bases and 0 bases, in that order; junction bases with no gene match: 3. The CDR3 DNA is TGTGCCAGCAGCCCGACAGGGGACTCCTACAATGAGCAGTTCTTC. This translates into CASSPTGDSYNEQFF.

The chain links TRBV9 to TRBJ1-3; a weak D match, TRBD1 (5 bases). Trimming took off 3 bases at V and 0 bases at J, with 10 bases between the two ends. The CDR3 runs to 15 residues. Germline CDR1 SGDLS, CDR2 YYNGEE. The CDR3 bases are TGTGCCAGCAGCGGATACAGGAGCTCTGGAAACACCATATATTTT. Translated, it gives CASSGYRSSGNTIYF. Combining the CDR3 with reference TRBV9 and TRBJ1-3 gives the whole variable domain DSGVTQTPKHLITATGQRVTLRCSPRSGDLSVYWYQQSLDQGLQFLIQYYNGEERAKGNILERFSAQQFPDLHSELNLSSLELGDSALYFCASSGYRSSGNTIYFGEGSWLTVV.

This chain links TRBV2 with TRBJ2-7; the match to TRBD2 covers 13 bases. CDR1 and CDR2 (germline): SNHLY, FYNNEI. This CDR3 has 19 amino acids. Trimming at V came to 3 bases and at J to 2 bases, leaving 13 bases not matched to a gene. The CDR3 is CASSDFTTSGRGQTYEQYF. The CDR3, as DNA: TGTGCCAGCAGTGATTTTACAACTAGCGGGAGGGGGCAAACCTACGAGCAGTACTTC.

This CDR3 reads CASSPGQGRGYGYTF. The DNA of the CDR3 is TGTGCCAGCAGCCCCGGACAGGGCCGTGGCTATGGCTACACCTTC. The V call is TRBV6-5, the J call TRBJ1-2, with 8 nucleotides matching TRBD1. Per germline, CDR1 MNHEY and CDR2 SVGAGI. CDR3 size: 15 residues. Trimming cost V 6 bases and J 4 bases; bases outside gene matches: 10.